This T cell receptor beta chain came from a study of blood T cells in healthy people across ages. Study in general: Capturing about one barcoded beta molecule per two T cells was achieved by template switching. Notes on the study in general: PBMCs left unsorted prevented a conclusive naive versus antigen-experienced comparison. There was no known CMV status for donors, so expanded clonotype changes were possibly confounded.

The CDR3 is 13 amino acids. From germline, CDR1 is MDHEN and CDR2 SYDVKM. Trimming removed 8 bases at V and 10 bases at J, with 17 bases between. As for this clonotype: Its antigen is as yet unknown.

Donation came from healthy Caucasian individuals in Russia who were aged 6 to 90. Together with a sample-barcoded 5' primer, a J-beta primer mix was included in a second PCR lasting about 6 to 12 cycles. TCRdb fed the 5' RACE reads into MiXCR, producing one record per CDR3 protein. Of a few hundred thousand distinct CDR3 sequences detected, roughly 26% appear once; the ten largest clones hold roughly 30%. The chain recombines TRBV28 with TRBJ1-4; perhaps TRBD1 as D (5 bases). This TCR derives from a woman between 65 and 79 years old in good health. The sequenced sample consisted of blood. In DNA, the CDR3 is TGTGCCAGCCGACCTCAGGGAAGCGGAAAACTGTTTTTT. Translating it yields CASRPQGSGKLFF. Complete variable domain (other parts from reference TRBV28 and TRBJ1-4): DVKVTQSSRYLVKRTGEKVFLECVQDMDHENMFWYRQDPGLGLRLIYFSYDVKMKEKGDIPEGYSVSREKKERFSLILESASTNQTSMYLCASRPQGSGKLFFGSGTQLSVL.